Listed here is a single TCR beta chain. Losses at the gene ends were 0 bases for V and 12 bases for J; bases not matched to a gene: 8. The CDR3 runs 13 residues. Germline V gene data show CDR1 as SGHDN and CDR2 as FVKESK. An amount of RNA that ranged from roughly 0.45 to 1 ug was reverse transcribed with random hexamers. TCRdb used MiXCR to reprocess the immunoSEQ multiplex PCR reads, holding one entry per CDR3 protein. The sample shows around 200,000 distinct CDR3 sequences, approximately 95% of them seen only once. The entry originates in a study of CD8 T cells in Susac syndrome. Sequences were obtained from CD8+ T cells from PBMCs. The rearrangement joins TRBV14 to TRBJ2-7, with 7 bases matching TRBD2. This receptor was identified in a human donor with Susac syndrome. CDR3: CASSQDSRTSMYF. CDR3 coding DNA: TGTGCCAGCAGCCAAGATTCAAGGACTAGTATGTACTTC.